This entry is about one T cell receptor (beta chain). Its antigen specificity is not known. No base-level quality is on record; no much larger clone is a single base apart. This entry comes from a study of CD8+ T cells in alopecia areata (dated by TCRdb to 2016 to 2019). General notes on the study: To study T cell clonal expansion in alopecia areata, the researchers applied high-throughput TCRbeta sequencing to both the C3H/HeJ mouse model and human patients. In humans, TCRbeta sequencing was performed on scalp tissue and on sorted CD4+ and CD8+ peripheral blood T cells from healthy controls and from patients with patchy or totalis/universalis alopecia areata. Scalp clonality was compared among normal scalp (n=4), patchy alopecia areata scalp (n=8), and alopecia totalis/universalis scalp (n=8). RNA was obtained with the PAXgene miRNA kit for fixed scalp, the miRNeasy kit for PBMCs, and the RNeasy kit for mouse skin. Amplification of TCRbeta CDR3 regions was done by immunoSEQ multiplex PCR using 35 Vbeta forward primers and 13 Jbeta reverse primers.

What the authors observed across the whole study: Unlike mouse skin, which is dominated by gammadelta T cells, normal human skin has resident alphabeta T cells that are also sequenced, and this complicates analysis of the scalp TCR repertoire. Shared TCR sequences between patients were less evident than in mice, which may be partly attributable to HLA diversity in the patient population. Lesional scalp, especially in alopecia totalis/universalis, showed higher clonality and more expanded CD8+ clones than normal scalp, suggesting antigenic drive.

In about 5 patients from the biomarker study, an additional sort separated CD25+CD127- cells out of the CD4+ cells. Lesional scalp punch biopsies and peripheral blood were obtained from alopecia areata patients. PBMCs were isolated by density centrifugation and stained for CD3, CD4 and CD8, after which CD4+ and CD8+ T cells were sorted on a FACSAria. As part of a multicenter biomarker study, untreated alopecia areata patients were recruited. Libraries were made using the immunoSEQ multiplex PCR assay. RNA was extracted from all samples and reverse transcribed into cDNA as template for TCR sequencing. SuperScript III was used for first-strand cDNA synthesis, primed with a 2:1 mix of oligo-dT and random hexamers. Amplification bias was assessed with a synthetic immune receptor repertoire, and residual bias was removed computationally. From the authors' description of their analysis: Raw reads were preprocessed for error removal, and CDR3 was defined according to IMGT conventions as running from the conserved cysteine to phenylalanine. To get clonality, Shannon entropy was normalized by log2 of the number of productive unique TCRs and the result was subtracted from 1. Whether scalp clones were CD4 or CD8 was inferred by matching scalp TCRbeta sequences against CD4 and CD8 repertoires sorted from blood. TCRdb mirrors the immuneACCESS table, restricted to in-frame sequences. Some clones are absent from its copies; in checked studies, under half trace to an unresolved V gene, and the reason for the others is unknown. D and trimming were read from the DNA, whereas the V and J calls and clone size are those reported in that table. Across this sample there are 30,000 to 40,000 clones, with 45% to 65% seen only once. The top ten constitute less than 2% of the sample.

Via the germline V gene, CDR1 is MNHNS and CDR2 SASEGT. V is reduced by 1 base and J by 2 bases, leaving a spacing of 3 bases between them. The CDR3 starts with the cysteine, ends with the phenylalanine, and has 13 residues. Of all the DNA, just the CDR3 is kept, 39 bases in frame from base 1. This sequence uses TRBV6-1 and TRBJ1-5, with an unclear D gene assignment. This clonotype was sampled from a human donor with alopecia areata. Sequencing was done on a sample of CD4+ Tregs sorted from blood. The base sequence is TGTGCCAGCAGTGAAGATGGCAATCAGCCCCAGCATTTT. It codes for CASSEDGNQPQHF.